The TCR beta chain under discussion was sequenced for a study of T cell responses to AZD1222 COVID-19 vaccine. Method: immunoSEQ multiplex PCR; TCRdb's copy keeps in-frame clones and lacks some. The sample contains 60,000 to 80,000 clones, roughly 87% of which appear only once. CDR3 length equals 14 residues. Germline assignment: CDR1 MNHEY and CDR2 SVGAGI. V was clipped by 2 bases and J by 3 bases, with 10 bases between them. This receptor was taken from an adult in good health. The sequencing here drew on peripheral blood, taken on day 0 of AZD1222 vaccination. The chain recombines TRBV6-5 with TRBJ1-2; D is possibly TRBD1 (5 bases). The CDR3 sequence: CASSYALGDYGYTF. The CDR3 DNA is TGTGCCAGCAGTTACGCCCTGGGGGACTATGGCTACACCTTC.